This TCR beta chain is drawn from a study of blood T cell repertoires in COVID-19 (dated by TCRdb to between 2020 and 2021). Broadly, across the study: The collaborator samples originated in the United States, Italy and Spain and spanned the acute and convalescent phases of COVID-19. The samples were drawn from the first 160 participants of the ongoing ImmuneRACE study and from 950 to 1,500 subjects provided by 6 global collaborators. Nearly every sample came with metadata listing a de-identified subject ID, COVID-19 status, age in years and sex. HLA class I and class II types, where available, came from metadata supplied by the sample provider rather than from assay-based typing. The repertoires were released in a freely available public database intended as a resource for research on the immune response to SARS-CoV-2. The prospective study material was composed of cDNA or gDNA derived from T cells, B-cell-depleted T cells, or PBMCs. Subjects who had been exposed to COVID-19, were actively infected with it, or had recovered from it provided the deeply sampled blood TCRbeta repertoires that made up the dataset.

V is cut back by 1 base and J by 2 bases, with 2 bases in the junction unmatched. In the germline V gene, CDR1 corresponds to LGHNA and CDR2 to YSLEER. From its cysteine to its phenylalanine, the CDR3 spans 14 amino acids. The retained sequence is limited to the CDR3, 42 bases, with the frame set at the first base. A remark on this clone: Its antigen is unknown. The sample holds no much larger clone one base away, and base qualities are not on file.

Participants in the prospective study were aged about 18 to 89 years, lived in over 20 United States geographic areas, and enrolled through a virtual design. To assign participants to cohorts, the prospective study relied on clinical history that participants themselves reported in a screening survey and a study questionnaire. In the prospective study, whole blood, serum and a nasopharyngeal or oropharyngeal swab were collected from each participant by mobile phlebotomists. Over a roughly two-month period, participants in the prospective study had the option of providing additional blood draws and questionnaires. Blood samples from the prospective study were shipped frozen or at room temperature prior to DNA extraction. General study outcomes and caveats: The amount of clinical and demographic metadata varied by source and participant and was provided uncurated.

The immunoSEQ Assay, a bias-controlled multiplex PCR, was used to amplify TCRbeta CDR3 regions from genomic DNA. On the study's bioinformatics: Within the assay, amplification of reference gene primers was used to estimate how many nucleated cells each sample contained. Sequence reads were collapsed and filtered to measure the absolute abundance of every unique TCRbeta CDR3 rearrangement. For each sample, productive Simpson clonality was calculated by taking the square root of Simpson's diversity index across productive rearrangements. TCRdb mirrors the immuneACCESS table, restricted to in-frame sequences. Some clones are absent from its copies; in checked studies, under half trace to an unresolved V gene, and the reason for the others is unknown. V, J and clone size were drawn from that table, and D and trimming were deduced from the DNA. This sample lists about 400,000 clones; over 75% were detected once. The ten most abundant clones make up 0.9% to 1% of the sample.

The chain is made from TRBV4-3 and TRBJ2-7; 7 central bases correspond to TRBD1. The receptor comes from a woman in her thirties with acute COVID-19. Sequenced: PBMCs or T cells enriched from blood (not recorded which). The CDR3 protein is CASSQGTGTYEQYF. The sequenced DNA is TGCGCCAGCAGCCAAGGGACAGGAACCTACGAGCAGTACTTC.